The 3 T cell receptor beta chains below come from one sample, sequenced in a study of blood T cells in healthy people across ages. Primed by a sample-barcoded 5' primer and a J-beta primer mix, a second PCR proceeded for about 6 to 11 cycles. From the 5' RACE reads, TCRdb called clonotypes with MiXCR, one entry per CDR3 protein. The table records hundreds of thousands of distinct CDR3 sequences, about 56% of them present only once. Sequencing was performed on blood. Receptors originate from a man aged 40-49 years in good health.

A word on this clonotype: The junction differs from germline at one of its ends, possibly a read error. The chain links TRBV27 to TRBJ2-7; D is tentatively TRBD1 or TRBD2 (5 bases each). The germline CDR1 and CDR2 sequences are MNHEY and SMNVEV (reference sequence). This CDR3 is built from 13 residues. The CDR3, as DNA: TGTGCCAACAGTTTGATGAGGGGTTACGAGCAGTACTTC. Translating it yields CANSLMRGYEQYF.

This clonotype turned up a few times. V is TRBV7-6 and J is TRBJ2-7; D possibly corresponds to TRBD2 (5 bases). Between the trimmed V and J ends, which lost 1 base and 7 bases, there was a span of 14 bases. In germline, CDR1 is SGHVS, CDR2 FNYEAQ. The CDR3 covers 14 residues. This chain's CDR3 is CASSLGTGYNEQYF. The CDR3 region has the DNA TGTGCCAGCAGCTTAGGGACTGGCTACAATGAGCAGTACTTC.

The chain links TRBV7-8 to TRBJ2-7; possible D gene TRBD1, 7 bases. Germline CDR1 and CDR2: SGHVS and FQNEAQ. The germline V and J ends were trimmed by 1 base and 5 bases, with 18 bases remaining between them. The CDR3 runs 16 residues. The CDR3 DNA reads TGTGCCAGCAGCTTAGAGGAGGGGGCGGTGTGTGACGAGCAGTACTTC. Translated, it gives CASSLEEGAVCDEQYF.